These 21 T cell receptor beta chains were all obtained from the same sample, sequenced in a study of T cells in Graves' hyperthyroidism and ophthalmopathy. Amplification of TCR beta CDR3 regions was performed using RNA transcripts as template. HTBI primers were the set used in a first-round RT-PCR of the TCR CDR3. TCRdb fed the multiplex PCR reads into MiXCR, producing one record per CDR3 protein. The table shows roughly 500,000 distinct CDR3 sequences, with approximately 22% occurring only once. The sample taken for sequencing was blood. The receptors here all came from a woman between 70 and 85 years old with Graves' ophthalmopathy.

Many counts were recorded for this clonotype. The V gene is TRBV2, the J gene TRBJ2-7; D perhaps matches TRBD2 (6 bases). This CDR3 is 14 amino acids long. The V and J ends lost 7 bases and 2 bases respectively, with 15 bases between them. From germline, CDR1 is SNHLY and CDR2 FYNNEI. DNA of the CDR3: TGTGCCAGCAACACCGGGGGAACTACCTACGAGCAGTACTTC. As protein: CASNTGGTTYEQYF. Using reference TRBV2 and TRBJ2-7 for the parts outside the CDR3, the full variable domain is EPEVTQTPSHQVTQMGQEVILRCVPISNHLYFYWYRQILGQKVEFLVSFYNNEISEKSEIFDDQFSVERPDGSNFTLKIRSTKLEDSAMYFCASNTGGTTYEQYFGPGTRLTVT.

This chain joins TRBV6-2 or TRBV6-3 and TRBJ2-7, with TRBD1 matching 7 bases. CDR1 is MNHEY, CDR2 SVGEGT, per germline. This CDR3 has 15 amino acids. After removal of 5 bases from V and 0 bases from J, the junction contained 7 bases not matched to a gene. CDR3 residues: CASSHRGRSSYEQYF. In DNA, the CDR3 is TGTGCCAGCAGTCACAGGGGCCGGAGCTCCTACGAGCAGTACTTC.

In its sample, this clonotype was seen many times. This chain links TRBV7-8 with TRBJ2-7; D is possibly TRBD1 or TRBD2 (6 bases each). The CDR3 covers 15 residues. Germline CDR1 and CDR2: SGHVS and FQNEAQ. The V and J ends lost 4 bases and 2 bases respectively, with 15 bases between them. In nucleotides, the CDR3 is TGTGCCAGCAGCTCGCCGGGGGCCCAACCCTACGAGCAGTACTTC. Amino acids: CASSSPGAQPYEQYF.

In its sample, this clonotype was seen a few times. The J gene is TRBJ2-4, the V gene TRBV20-1; 7 nucleotides agree with TRBD2. CDR1 and CDR2 from the germline V gene are DFQATT and SNEGSKA (reference sequence). The J segment lost 9 bases and the V segment lost 3 bases, leaving 2 bases of the junction unmatched. The CDR3 extends over 11 amino acids. As DNA, the CDR3 is TGCAGTGCTAGTTCGGGAGGCATTCAGTACTTC. This sequence encodes CSASSGGIQYF.

This clonotype appeared a few times. This chain connects TRBV6-1 to TRBJ1-5; D is perhaps TRBD1 (6 bases). The CDR3 totals 16 residues. Germline lookup yields CDR1 MNHNS and CDR2 SASEGT. The germline V and J ends were trimmed by 5 bases and 8 bases, with 22 bases remaining between them. CDR3 coding DNA: TGTGCCAGCAGTAACCCCCAGGGTTCTCACAGGGAGCCCCAGCATTTT. Its protein product is CASSNPQGSHREPQHF.

This clonotype has just a few counts. The chain recombines TRBV20-1 with TRBJ2-1, with 16 bases fitting TRBD2. Unmatched junction bases numbered 2, after V lost 3 bases and J lost 0 bases. The CDR3 has 17 residues. Per the germline V gene, CDR1 is DFQATT and CDR2 is SNEGSKA (reference sequence). The CDR3 bases are TGCAGTGCTAGGGGACTAGCGGGAGGGACCTCCTACAATGAGCAGTTCTTC. This gives the protein CSARGLAGGTSYNEQFF.

This clonotype was seen repeatedly, ten times or more. The CDR3 region is CASRETGTGELFF. CDR3 DNA: TGTGCCAGCAGGGAGACAGGCACCGGGGAGCTGTTTTTT. J is TRBJ2-2 and V is TRBV6-1, with D maybe TRBD1 (6 bases). The V gene lost 6 bases and the J gene lost 4 bases, with 9 bases spanning the gap. This CDR3 spans 13 amino acids. The germline V gene encodes CDR1 MNHNS and CDR2 SASEGT.

A word on this clonotype: One base away lies a much larger clone, so this may be a sequencing read error. The gene calls are TRBV7-8 and TRBJ2-3; TRBD1 matches 8 bases. The V segment lost 4 bases and the J segment 7 bases; nucleotides outside the gene matches: 10. Germline loops: CDR1 SGHVS, CDR2 FQNEAQ. The CDR3 spans 15 residues. CDR3 nucleotide sequence: TGTGCCAGCAGCTACCCGGACAGGGTAACAAATACGCAGTATTTT. Its protein product is CASSYPDRVTNTQYF. Based on the CDR3 plus reference TRBV7-8 and TRBJ2-3, the full variable domain is GAGVSQSPRYKVAKRGQDVALRCDPISGHVSLFWYQQALGQGPEFLTYFQNEAQLDKSGLPSDRFFAERPEGSVSTLKIQRTQQEDSAVYLCASSYPDRVTNTQYFGPGTRLTVL.

J is TRBJ2-7 and V is TRBV28; 8 nucleotides align to TRBD2. The germline V gene has CDR1 MDHEN and CDR2 SYDVKM. This CDR3 comprises 14 residues. V was clipped by 5 bases and J by 2 bases; unmatched bases: 5. The CDR3 DNA reads TGTGCCAGCAGTACCGGACTAGCACCCTACGAGCAGTACTTC. It yields the protein CASSTGLAPYEQYF.

The chain recombines TRBV20-1 with TRBJ2-7; D is perhaps TRBD2 (5 bases). Deletions cut 3 bases from V and 0 bases from J, with 12 bases between. CDR1 DFQATT and CDR2 SNEGSKA come from the germline V gene (reference sequence). CDR3 length: 14 residues. This chain's CDR3 is CSASQRQSSYEQYF. In DNA form, the CDR3 reads TGCAGTGCTAGTCAGCGGCAAAGCTCCTACGAGCAGTACTTC.

This chain connects TRBV9 to TRBJ2-3; D remains ambiguous. Germline CDR1 reads SGDLS; CDR2 reads YYNGEE. The CDR3 is 15 residues long. Between the trimmed V and J ends, which lost 3 bases and 0 bases, there was a span of 11 bases. The CDR3 loop reads CASSGRLSSTDTQYF. CDR3 in DNA: TGTGCCAGCAGCGGACGGCTATCTAGCACAGATACGCAGTATTTT.

On this clonotype itself: It may be a read error: a sequence one base away is much more abundant. V is TRBV7-9 and J is TRBJ2-7; D is unclear. CDR1 is SEHNR, CDR2 FQNEAQ, per germline (reference sequence). Between the trimmed V and J ends, which lost 1 base and 7 bases, there was a span of 8 bases. The CDR3 loop spans 12 amino acids. The CDR3 here is CASSLGLWEQYF. CDR3 DNA sequence: TGTGCCAGCAGCTTAGGGCTGTGGGAGCAGTACTTC.

The chain joins TRBV18 to TRBJ1-1; maybe TRBD1 (6 bases). Per the germline V gene, CDR1 is KGHSH and CDR2 is LQKENI. There are 15 residues in the CDR3. Trimming cost V 4 bases and J 1 base, with 13 bases left between them. CDR3 region: CASSQNPTGNTEAFF. The CDR3 DNA follows: TGTGCCAGCTCACAGAACCCGACAGGGAACACTGAAGCTTTCTTT.

CDR3 amino acids: CASSLVGSRAYTEAFF. CDR3 DNA: TGTGCCAGCAGCTTAGTGGGCAGTAGAGCTTACACTGAAGCTTTCTTT. This chain uses TRBV7-2 with TRBJ1-1; D is unresolved. CDR3 length: 16 amino acids. The V gene lost 1 base and the J gene lost 3 bases, with 15 bases spanning the gap. From germline, CDR1 is SGHTA and CDR2 FQGNSA.

The CDR3 sequence is CASSVELTHTGELFF. The CDR3 DNA sequence: TGTGCCAGCAGCGTAGAGCTTACCCACACCGGGGAGCTGTTTTTT. The rearrangement links TRBV9 to TRBJ2-2, with no clear D. Germline CDR1 SGDLS, CDR2 YYNGEE. The CDR3 is 15 amino acids. V lost 0 bases, J lost 3 bases, and 9 bases lay in between. The full variable domain, completed using reference TRBV9 and TRBJ2-2, is DSGVTQTPKHLITATGQRVTLRCSPRSGDLSVYWYQQSLDQGLQFLIQYYNGEERAKGNILERFSAQQFPDLHSELNLSSLELGDSALYFCASSVELTHTGELFFGEGSRLTVL.

The rearrangement uses TRBV3-1 and TRBJ1-6; TRBD1 matches 7 bases. In germline, CDR1 is LGHDT, CDR2 YNNKEL (reference sequence). J gave up 5 bases and V 6 bases, and 4 bases lay outside the gene matches. This CDR3 has 14 amino acids. The CDR3 bases are TGTGCCAGCAGAGAAACAGGGGATAATTCACCCCTCCACTTT. Translation gives CASRETGDNSPLHF.

This clonotype has at least ten counts. The chain recombines TRBV28 with TRBJ1-3; D might be TRBD1 (6 bases). In germline, CDR1 is MDHEN, CDR2 SYDVKM. The CDR3 is 17 amino acids. Trimming stripped 3 bases from V and 0 bases from J, with 15 bases between. The CDR3 spells CASSFEQGSISGNTIYF. CDR3 nucleotide sequence: TGTGCCAGCAGTTTCGAACAGGGATCGATCTCTGGAAACACCATATATTTT.

There are many counts of this clonotype. V is TRBV20-1 and J is TRBJ1-1; a weak D match, TRBD1 (5 bases). The CDR3 extends over 12 amino acids. Trimming cost V 5 bases and J 2 bases, with 9 bases left between them. The germline CDR1 and CDR2 sequences are DFQATT and SNEGSKA (reference sequence). CDR3 sequence: CSAPRGNTEAFF. CDR3 DNA: TGCAGTGCTCCGAGGGGCAACACTGAAGCTTTCTTT.

In this sample, this clonotype turned up a few times. CDR3 region: CASRLGGADEKLFF. CDR3 coding DNA: TGTGCCAGCAGGCTTGGGGGGGCTGATGAAAAACTGTTTTTT. J is TRBJ1-4 and V is TRBV6-1; weak D call: TRBD1 (6 bases). Trimming removed 6 bases at V and 6 bases at J, with 14 bases between. This CDR3 has 14 amino acids. Germline CDR1 is MNHNS and CDR2 is SASEGT.

The chain links TRBV28 to TRBJ2-7; 10 nucleotides align to TRBD1. The germline gives CDR1 MDHEN, CDR2 SYDVKM. The CDR3 covers 17 residues. Trimming at V came to 7 bases and at J to 3 bases, leaving 15 bases not matched to a gene. Here the CDR3 DNA reads TGTGCCAGCATCCCGGGACAGGGGTTTTTCGGGAACTACGAGCAGTACTTC. Protein product: CASIPGQGFFGNYEQYF. Supplemented by reference TRBV28 and TRBJ2-7, the full variable domain reads DVKVTQSSRYLVKRTGEKVFLECVQDMDHENMFWYRQDPGLGLRLIYFSYDVKMKEKGDIPEGYSVSREKKERFSLILESASTNQTSMYLCASIPGQGFFGNYEQYFGPGTRLTVT.

This clonotype was counted at least ten times. J is TRBJ2-5 and V is TRBV10-1, with 7 bases aligning to TRBD1. Germline assignment: CDR1 WNHNN and CDR2 SYGVQD (reference sequence). This CDR3 spans 13 amino acids. Trimming at V came to 2 bases and at J to 5 bases, leaving 2 bases not matched to a gene. CDR3 DNA sequence: TGCGCCAGCAGTGAGCGACAGGGCGAGACCCAGTACTTC. Encoded protein: CASSERQGETQYF.